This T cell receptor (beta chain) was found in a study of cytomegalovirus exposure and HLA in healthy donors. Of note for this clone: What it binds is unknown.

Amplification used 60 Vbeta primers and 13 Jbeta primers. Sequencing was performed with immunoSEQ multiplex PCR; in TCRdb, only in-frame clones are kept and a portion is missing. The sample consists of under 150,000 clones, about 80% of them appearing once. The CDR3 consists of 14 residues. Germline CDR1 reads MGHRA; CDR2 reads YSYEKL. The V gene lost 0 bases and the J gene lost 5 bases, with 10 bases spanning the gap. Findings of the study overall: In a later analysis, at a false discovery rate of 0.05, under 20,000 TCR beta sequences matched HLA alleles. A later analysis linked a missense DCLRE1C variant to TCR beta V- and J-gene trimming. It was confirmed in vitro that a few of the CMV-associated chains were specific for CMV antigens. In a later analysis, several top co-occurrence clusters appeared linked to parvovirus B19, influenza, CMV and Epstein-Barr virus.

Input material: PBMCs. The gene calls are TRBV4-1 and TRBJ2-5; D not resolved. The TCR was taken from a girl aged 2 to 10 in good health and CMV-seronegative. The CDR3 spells CASSQDFGMETQYF. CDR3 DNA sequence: TGCGCCAGCAGCCAAGACTTCGGTATGGAGACCCAGTACTTC.